This T cell receptor (beta chain) derives from a study of T cell repertoires in cytomegalovirus infection. This clonotype appeared many times. The antigen remains unidentified. The junction had 4 bases not matched to a gene; V was cut back by 5 bases and J by 3 bases. Germline V CDR1 and CDR2: LNHDA, SQIVND (reference sequence). CDR3 length: 14 residues. TCRdb used MiXCR to reprocess the reads, holding one entry per CDR3 protein. The table has approximately 120,000 distinct CDR3 sequences, over 25% seen once. The sequenced sample was CD8+ T cells from cultured PBMCs, obtained from culture after CMV antigen stimulation. V and J are TRBV19 and TRBJ2-1, with TRBD1 matching 7 bases. The receptor's source is a human donor in good health (CMV status not recorded). Some clones in this sample may be carry-over from other donors' samples. The DNA of the CDR3 is TGTGCCAGTAGTTGGCGACAGGGCTACAATGAGCAGTTCTTC. Its protein is CASSWRQGYNEQFF. The full variable domain, in which reference TRBV19 and TRBJ2-1 provide the parts outside the CDR3, is DGGITQSPKYLFRKEGQNVTLSCEQNLNHDAMYWYRQDPGQGLRLIYYSQIVNDFQKGDIAEGYSVSREKKESFPLTVTSAQKNPTAFYLCASSWRQGYNEQFFGPGTRLTVL.